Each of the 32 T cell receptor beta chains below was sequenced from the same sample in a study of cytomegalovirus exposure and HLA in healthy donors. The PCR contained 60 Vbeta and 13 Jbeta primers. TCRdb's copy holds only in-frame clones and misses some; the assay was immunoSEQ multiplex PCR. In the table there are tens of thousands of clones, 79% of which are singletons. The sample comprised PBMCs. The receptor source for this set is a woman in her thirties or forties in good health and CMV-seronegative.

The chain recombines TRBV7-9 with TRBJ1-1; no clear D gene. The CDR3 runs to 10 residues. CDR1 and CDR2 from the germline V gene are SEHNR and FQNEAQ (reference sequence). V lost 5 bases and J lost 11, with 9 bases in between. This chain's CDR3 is CASSRNMAFF. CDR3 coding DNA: TGTGCCAGCAGCCGTAATATGGCTTTCTTT.

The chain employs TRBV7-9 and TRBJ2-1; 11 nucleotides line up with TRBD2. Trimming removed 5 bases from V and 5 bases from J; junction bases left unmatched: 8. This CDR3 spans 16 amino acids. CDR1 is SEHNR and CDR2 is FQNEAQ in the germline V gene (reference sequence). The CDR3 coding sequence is TGTGCCAGCAGCCTACTGGGACTAGCGGCGAACAATGAGCAGTTCTTC. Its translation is CASSLLGLAANNEQFF.

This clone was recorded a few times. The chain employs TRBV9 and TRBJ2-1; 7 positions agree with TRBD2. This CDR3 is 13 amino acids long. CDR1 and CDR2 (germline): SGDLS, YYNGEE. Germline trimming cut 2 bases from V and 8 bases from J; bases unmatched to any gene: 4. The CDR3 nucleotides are TGTGCCAGCAGCGTCTTAACTAGCGATGAGCAGTTCTTC. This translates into CASSVLTSDEQFF.

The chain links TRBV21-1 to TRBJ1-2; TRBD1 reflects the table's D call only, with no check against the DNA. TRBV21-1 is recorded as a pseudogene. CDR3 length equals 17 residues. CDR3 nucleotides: TGTGCCAGCAGCAAGGGCAGGGCCTTCACCTTTTCCAAGGGCTACACCTTC. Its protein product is CASSKGRAFTFSKGYTF.

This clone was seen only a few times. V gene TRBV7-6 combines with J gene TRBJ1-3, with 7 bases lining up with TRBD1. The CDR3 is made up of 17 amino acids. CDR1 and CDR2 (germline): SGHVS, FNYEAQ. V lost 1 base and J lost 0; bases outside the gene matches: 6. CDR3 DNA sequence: TGTGCCAGCAGCTTAGTTTCTGGGACAGCCTCTGGAAACACCATATATTTT. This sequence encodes CASSLVSGTASGNTIYF.

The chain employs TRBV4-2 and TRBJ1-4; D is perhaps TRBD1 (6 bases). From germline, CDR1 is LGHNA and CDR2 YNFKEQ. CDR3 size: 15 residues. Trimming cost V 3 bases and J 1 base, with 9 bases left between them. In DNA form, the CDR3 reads TGTGCCAGCAGCCAGTCGACAGGAACTAATGAAAAACTGTTTTTT. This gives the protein CASSQSTGTNEKLFF.

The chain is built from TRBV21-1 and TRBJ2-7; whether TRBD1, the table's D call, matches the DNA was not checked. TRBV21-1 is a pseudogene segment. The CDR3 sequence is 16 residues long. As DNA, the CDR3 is TGTGCCAGCAGCAAAGGTGGAGGGGGCGGCTCCTACGAGCAGTACTTC. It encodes CASSKGGGGGSYEQYF.

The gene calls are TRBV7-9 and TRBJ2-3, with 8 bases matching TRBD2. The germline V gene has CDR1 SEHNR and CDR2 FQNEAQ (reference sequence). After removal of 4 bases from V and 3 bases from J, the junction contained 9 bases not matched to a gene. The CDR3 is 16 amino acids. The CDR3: CASSSSGGARTDTQYF. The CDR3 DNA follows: TGTGCCAGCAGCTCCTCCGGGGGGGCCAGGACAGATACGCAGTATTTT. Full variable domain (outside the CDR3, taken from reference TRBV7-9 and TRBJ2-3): DTGVSQNPRHKITKRGQNVTFRCDPISEHNRLYWYRQTLGQGPEFLTYFQNEAQLEKSRLLSDRFSAERPKGSFSTLEIQRTEQGDSAMYLCASSSSGGARTDTQYFGPGTRLTVL.

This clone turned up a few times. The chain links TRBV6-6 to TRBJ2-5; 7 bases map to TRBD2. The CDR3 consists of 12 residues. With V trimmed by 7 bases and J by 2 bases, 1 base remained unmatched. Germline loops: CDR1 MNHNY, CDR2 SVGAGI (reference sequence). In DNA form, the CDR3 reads TGTGCCAGCAATAGCGGGCAAGAGACCCAGTACTTC. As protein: CASNSGQETQYF.

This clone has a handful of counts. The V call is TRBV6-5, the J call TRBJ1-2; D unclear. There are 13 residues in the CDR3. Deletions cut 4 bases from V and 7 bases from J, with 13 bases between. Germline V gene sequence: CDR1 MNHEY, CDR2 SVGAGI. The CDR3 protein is CASSLRASGGYTF. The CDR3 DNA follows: TGTGCCAGCAGTTTGAGGGCCTCTGGTGGCTACACCTTC.

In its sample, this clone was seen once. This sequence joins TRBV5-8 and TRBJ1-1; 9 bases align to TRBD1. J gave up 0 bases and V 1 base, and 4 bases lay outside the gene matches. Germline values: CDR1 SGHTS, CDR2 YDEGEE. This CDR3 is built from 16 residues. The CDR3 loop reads CASSLLGQGMNTEAFF. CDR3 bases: TGTGCCAGCAGCTTGTTGGGACAGGGAATGAACACTGAAGCTTTCTTT.

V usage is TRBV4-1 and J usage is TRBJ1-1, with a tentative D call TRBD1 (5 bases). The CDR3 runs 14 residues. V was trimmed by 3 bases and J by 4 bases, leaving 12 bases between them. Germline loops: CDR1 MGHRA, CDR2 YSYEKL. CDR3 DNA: TGCGCCAGCAGCCATGTTTGGGGGGGCACTGAAGCTTTCTTT. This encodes CASSHVWGGTEAFF.

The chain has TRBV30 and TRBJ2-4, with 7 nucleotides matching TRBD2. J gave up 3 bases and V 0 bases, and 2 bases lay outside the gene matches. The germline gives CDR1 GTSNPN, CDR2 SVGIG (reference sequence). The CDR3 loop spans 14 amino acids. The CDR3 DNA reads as TGTGCCTGGAGTGTTTCGGGGGGCAAAAACATTCAGTACTTC. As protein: CAWSVSGGKNIQYF.

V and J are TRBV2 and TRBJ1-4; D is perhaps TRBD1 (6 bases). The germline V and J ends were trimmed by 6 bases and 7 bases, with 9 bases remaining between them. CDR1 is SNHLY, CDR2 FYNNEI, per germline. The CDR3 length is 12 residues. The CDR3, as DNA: TGTGCCAGCAGCAGGGACATTGAAAAACTGTTTTTT. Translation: CASSRDIEKLFF.

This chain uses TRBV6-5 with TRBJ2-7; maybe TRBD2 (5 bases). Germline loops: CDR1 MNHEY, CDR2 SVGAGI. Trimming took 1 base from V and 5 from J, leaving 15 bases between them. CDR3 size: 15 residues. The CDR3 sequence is CASSYFRETTNEQYF. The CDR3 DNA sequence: TGTGCCAGCAGTTACTTCCGAGAGACTACGAACGAGCAGTACTTC.

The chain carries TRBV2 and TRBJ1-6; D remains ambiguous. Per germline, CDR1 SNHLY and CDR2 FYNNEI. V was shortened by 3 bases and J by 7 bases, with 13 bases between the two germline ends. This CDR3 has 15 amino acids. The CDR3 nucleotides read TGTGCCAGCAGTGAGTTCGGGGTGAGAAATTCACCCCTCCACTTT. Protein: CASSEFGVRNSPLHF.

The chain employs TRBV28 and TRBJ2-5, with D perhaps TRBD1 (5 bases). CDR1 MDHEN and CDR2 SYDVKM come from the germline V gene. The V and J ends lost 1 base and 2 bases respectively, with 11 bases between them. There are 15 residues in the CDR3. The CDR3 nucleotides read TGTGCCAGCAGTTTATTGTACGACAGTCAAGAGACCCAGTACTTC. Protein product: CASSLLYDSQETQYF.

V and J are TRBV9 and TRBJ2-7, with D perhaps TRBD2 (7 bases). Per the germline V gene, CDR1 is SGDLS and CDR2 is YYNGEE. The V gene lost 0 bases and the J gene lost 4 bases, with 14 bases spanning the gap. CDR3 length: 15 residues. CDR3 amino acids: CASSVAPGGGYEQYF. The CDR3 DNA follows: TGTGCCAGCAGCGTAGCCCCGGGGGGCGGATACGAGCAGTACTTC.

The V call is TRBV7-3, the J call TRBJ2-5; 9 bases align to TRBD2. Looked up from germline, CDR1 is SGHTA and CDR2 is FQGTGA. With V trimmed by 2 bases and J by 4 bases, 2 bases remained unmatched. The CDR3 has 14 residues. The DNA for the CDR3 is TGTGCCAGCAGCTTAGCGGGGGGGCGAGAGACCCAGTACTTC. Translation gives CASSLAGGRETQYF.

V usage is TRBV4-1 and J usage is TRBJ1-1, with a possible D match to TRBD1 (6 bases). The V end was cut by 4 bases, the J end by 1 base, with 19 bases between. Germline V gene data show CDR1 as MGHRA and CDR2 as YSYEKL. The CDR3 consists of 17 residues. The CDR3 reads CASSRGGVIRENTEAFF. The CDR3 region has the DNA TGCGCCAGCAGCCGCGGGGGCGTCATCCGGGAGAACACTGAAGCTTTCTTT.

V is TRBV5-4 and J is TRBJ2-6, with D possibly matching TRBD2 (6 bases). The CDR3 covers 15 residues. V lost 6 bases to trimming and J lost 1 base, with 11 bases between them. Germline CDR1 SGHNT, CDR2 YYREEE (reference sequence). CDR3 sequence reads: CASTMGGSGANVLTF. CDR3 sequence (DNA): TGTGCCAGCACCATGGGAGGTTCTGGGGCCAACGTCCTGACTTTC.

CDR3 sequence reads: CASSSLGVNYGYTF. DNA for the CDR3: TGTGCCAGCAGCTCCCTCGGAGTTAACTATGGCTACACCTTC. V and J are TRBV7-6 and TRBJ1-2, with no clear D. Trimming removed 4 bases at V and 1 base at J, with 10 bases between. Germline V CDR1 and CDR2: SGHVS, FNYEAQ. The CDR3 runs 14 residues. Drawing the rest from reference TRBV7-6 and TRBJ1-2, the complete variable domain is GAGVSQSPRYKVTKRGQDVALRCDPISGHVSLYWYRQALGQGPEFLTYFNYEAQQDKSGLPNDRFSAERPEGSISTLTIQRTEQRDSAMYRCASSSLGVNYGYTFGSGTRLTVV.

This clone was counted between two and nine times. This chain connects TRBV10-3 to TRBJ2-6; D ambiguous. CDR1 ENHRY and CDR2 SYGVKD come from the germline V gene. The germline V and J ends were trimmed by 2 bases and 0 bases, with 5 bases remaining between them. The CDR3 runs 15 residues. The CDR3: CAISEEFSGANVLTF. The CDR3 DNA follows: TGTGCCATCAGTGAGGAGTTCTCTGGGGCCAACGTCCTGACTTTC.

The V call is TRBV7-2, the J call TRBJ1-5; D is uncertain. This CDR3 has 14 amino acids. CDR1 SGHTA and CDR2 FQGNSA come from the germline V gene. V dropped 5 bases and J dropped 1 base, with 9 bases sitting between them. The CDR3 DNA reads TGTGCCAGCAGCCCCCAGAGGAGCAATCAGCCCCAGCATTTT. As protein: CASSPQRSNQPQHF.

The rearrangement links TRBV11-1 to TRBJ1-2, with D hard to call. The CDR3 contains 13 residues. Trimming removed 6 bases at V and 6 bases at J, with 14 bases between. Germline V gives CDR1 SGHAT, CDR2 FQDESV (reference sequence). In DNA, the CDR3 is TGTGCCAGCAGGTTCGCAGCGGGAGATGGCTACACCTTC. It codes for CASRFAAGDGYTF.

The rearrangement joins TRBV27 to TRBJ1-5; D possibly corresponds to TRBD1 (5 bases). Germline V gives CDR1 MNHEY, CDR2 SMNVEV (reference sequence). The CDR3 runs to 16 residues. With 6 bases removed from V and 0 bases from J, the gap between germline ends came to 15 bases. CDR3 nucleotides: TGTGCCAGCAGGGCCGGGGGGGGTTATAGCAATCAGCCCCAGCATTTT. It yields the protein CASRAGGGYSNQPQHF.

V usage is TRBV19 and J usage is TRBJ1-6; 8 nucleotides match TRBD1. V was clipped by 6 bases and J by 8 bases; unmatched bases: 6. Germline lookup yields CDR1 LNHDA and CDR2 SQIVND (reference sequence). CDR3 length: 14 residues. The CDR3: CASRMTGDYSPLHF. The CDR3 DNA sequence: TGTGCCAGTAGGATGACAGGGGATTATTCACCCCTCCACTTT.

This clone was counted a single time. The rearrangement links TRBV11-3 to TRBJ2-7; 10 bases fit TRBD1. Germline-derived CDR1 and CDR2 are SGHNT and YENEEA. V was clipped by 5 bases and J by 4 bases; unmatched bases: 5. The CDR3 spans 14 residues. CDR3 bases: TGTGCCAGCAGCCAAGGACAGGGGGTATACGAGCAGTACTTC. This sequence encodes CASSQGQGVYEQYF.

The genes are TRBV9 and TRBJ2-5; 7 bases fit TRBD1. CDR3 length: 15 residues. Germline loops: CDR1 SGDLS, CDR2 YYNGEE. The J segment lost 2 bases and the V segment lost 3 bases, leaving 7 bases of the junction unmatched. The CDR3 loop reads CASSATGRVQETQYF. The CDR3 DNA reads TGTGCCAGCAGCGCGACAGGGAGAGTACAAGAGACCCAGTACTTC.

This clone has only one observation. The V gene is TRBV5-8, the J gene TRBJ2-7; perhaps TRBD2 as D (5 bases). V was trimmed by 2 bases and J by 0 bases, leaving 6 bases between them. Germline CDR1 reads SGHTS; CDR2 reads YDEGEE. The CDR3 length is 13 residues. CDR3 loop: CASSFRGSYEQYF. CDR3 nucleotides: TGTGCCAGCAGCTTCCGGGGCTCCTACGAGCAGTACTTC.

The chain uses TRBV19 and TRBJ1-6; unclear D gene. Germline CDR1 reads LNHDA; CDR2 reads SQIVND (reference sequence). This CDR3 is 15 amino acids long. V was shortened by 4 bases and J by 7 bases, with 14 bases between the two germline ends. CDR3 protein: CASSTETRINSPLHF. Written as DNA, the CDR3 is TGTGCCAGTAGTACTGAGACAAGGATCAATTCACCCCTCCACTTT. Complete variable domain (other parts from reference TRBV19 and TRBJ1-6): DGGITQSPKYLFRKEGQNVTLSCEQNLNHDAMYWYRQDPGQGLRLIYYSQIVNDFQKGDIAEGYSVSREKKESFPLTVTSAQKNPTAFYLCASSTETRINSPLHFGNGTRLTVT.

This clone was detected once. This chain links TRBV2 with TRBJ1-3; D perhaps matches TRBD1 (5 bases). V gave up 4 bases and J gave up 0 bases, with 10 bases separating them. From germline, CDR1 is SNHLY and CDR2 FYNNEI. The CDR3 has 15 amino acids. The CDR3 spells CASSGQRISGNTIYF. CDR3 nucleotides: TGTGCCAGCAGTGGACAGCGCATCTCTGGAAACACCATATATTTT.